This T cell receptor beta chain was recorded in a study of blood T cell repertoires in COVID-19. Study in general: Samples of COVID-19 (acute and convalescent) were obtained from the United States, Italy and Spain.

The germline gives CDR1 SGHDT, CDR2 YYEEEE. This CDR3 has 13 residues. The V end was cut by 2 bases, the J end by 7 bases, with 7 bases between. The assay was immunoSEQ multiplex PCR, and TCRdb's table has in-frame clones only and misses some. The table includes 120,000 to 150,000 clones, roughly 77% detected once. The clonotype comes from a man in his 60s with acute or convalescent COVID-19. The sequenced material came from peripheral blood. This chain links TRBV5-6 with TRBJ1-6; the D is unclear. CDR3 sequence reads: CASSLALNSPLHF. The CDR3 DNA reads as TGTGCCAGCAGCTTAGCTTTAAATTCACCCCTCCACTTT. Looking up the rest from reference TRBV5-6 and TRBJ1-6 gives the full variable domain: DAGVTQSPTHLIKTRGQQVTLRCSPKSGHDTVSWYQQALGQGPQFIFQYYEEEERQRGNFPDRFSGHQFPNYSSELNVNALLLGDSALYLCASSLALNSPLHFGNGTRLTVT.